The sequence of this TCR beta chain was determined in a study of blood T cell repertoires in COVID-19. TCRdb's table, derived via immunoSEQ multiplex PCR, lists solely in-frame clones and lacks some. The sample yields about 82,000 clones, roughly 80% seen once. This CDR3 has 13 residues. V lost 3 bases and J lost 7, with 13 bases in between. The germline gives CDR1 KGHSH, CDR2 LQKENI. The specimen was peripheral blood. The source is a woman aged 40 to 50 with active or convalescent COVID-19. The J gene is TRBJ2-7, the V gene TRBV18; D perhaps matches TRBD2 (7 bases). This chain's CDR3 is CASSPAGAGEQYF. DNA for the CDR3: TGTGCCAGCTCACCGGCGGGGGCGGGGGAGCAGTACTTC.